Below are 17 T cell receptor beta chains sequenced from a single sample in a study of shared clonotypes between healthy human individuals. Clones were read by immunoSEQ multiplex PCR, and TCRdb kept only the in-frame ones, dropping some. The table lists approximately 600,000 clones, around 96% of them singletons. The naive CD8 subset, CD45RO-negative cells positively selected for CCR7, excluded terminally differentiated effector memory CD45RA+ cells. The sample consisted of naive CD8+ T cells sorted from blood. Receptors originate from a woman aged 25-40 years in good health.

This clone was detected only once. CDR3 sequence: CASSFGSSRTGVHEQYF. In DNA, the CDR3 is TGTGCCAGCAGCTTCGGGAGCTCTCGGACAGGGGTTCACGAGCAGTACTTC. The chain employs TRBV5-4 and TRBJ2-7; 9 bases line up with TRBD1. Per germline, CDR1 SGHNT and CDR2 YYREEE (reference sequence). The CDR3 runs to 17 residues. V lost 2 bases, J lost 5 bases, and 14 bases stayed unmatched.

V is TRBV5-1 and J is TRBJ2-7; D possibly corresponds to TRBD2 (5 bases). From germline, CDR1 is SGHRS and CDR2 YFSETQ. The V end was cut by 4 bases, the J end by 1 base, with 18 bases between. The CDR3 is made up of 16 amino acids. The CDR3 DNA reads TGCGCCAGCAGCACGAGCCGGGAACCCCTTTCCTACGAGCAGTACTTC. Amino acid sequence: CASSTSREPLSYEQYF.

The CDR3 region is CASSVDSGRMGSYNEQFF. DNA of the CDR3: TGTGCCAGCAGCGTAGATAGCGGGAGGATGGGGTCCTACAATGAGCAGTTCTTC. This rearrangement joins TRBV9 to TRBJ2-1, with 10 positions matching TRBD2. The CDR3 is made up of 18 amino acids. Per germline, CDR1 SGDLS and CDR2 YYNGEE. With 0 bases clipped from V and 1 base from J, the junction kept 7 bases outside the gene matches. The variable domain in full, completed from reference TRBV9 and TRBJ2-1, reads DSGVTQTPKHLITATGQRVTLRCSPRSGDLSVYWYQQSLDQGLQFLIQYYNGEERAKGNILERFSAQQFPDLHSELNLSSLELGDSALYFCASSVDSGRMGSYNEQFFGPGTRLTVL.

The V and J genes are TRBV28 and TRBJ2-2; D may be TRBD1 (5 bases). The germline gives CDR1 MDHEN, CDR2 SYDVKM. V lost 5 bases and J 6 bases, leaving 19 bases between the germline ends. CDR3 size: 16 residues. The CDR3 protein is CASSITPGWIAGELFF. CDR3 in DNA: TGTGCCAGCAGTATCACTCCAGGGTGGATTGCCGGGGAGCTGTTTTTT.

The chain is built from TRBV11-2 and TRBJ1-5; D may be TRBD1 (6 bases). This CDR3 spans 15 amino acids. Germline lookup yields CDR1 SGHAT and CDR2 FQNNGV. Trimming took off 4 bases at V and 1 base at J, with 11 bases between the two ends. As DNA, the CDR3 is TGTGCCAGCAGCTCTGGACAGATAAGCAATCAGCCCCAGCATTTT. It yields the protein CASSSGQISNQPQHF.

The chain couples TRBV5-5 to TRBJ2-7; the D is unclear. The CDR3 is made up of 14 amino acids. Germline V CDR1 and CDR2: SGHKS, YYEKEE (reference sequence). The V and J ends lost 4 bases and 3 bases respectively, with 14 bases between them. The CDR3 bases are TGTGCCAGCAGCATCCTTGAGGAAGGCTACGAGCAGTACTTC. It codes for CASSILEEGYEQYF. The whole variable domain, filled in from reference TRBV5-5 and TRBJ2-7, reads DAGVTQSPTHLIKTRGQQVTLRCSPISGHKSVSWYQQVLGQGPQFIFQYYEKEERGRGNFPDRFSARQFPNYSSELNVNALLLGDSALYLCASSILEEGYEQYFGPGTRLTVT.

The chain combines TRBV28 with TRBJ2-2; 8 nucleotides align to TRBD2. The CDR3 is made up of 18 amino acids. Germline V gives CDR1 MDHEN, CDR2 SYDVKM. The trim removed 2 bases at V and 1 base at J, leaving 9 bases unmatched. The CDR3 bases are TGTGCCAGCAGTTTAATATTTCCGGGAGGGGAGAACACCGGGGAGCTGTTTTTT. Protein: CASSLIFPGGENTGELFF.

V and J are TRBV4-2 and TRBJ1-2; D possibly corresponds to TRBD1 (6 bases). The CDR3 extends over 15 amino acids. V lost 2 bases and J lost 5, with 15 bases in between. Germline assignment: CDR1 LGHNA and CDR2 YNFKEQ. CDR3 nucleotide sequence: TGTGCCAGCAGCCAAAACGGCAGGGGAGGGTATGGCTACACCTTC. Translating gives CASSQNGRGGYGYTF.

The V call is TRBV5-1, the J call TRBJ2-6; D is ambiguous. The germline CDR1 and CDR2 sequences are SGHRS and YFSETQ. V lost 4 bases and J 3 bases, leaving 11 bases between the germline ends. The CDR3 totals 15 residues. The CDR3 sequence: CASSLSNVGANVLTF. In nucleotides, the CDR3 is TGCGCCAGCAGCCTATCAAACGTTGGGGCCAACGTCCTGACTTTC.

J is TRBJ2-6 and V is TRBV29-1; TRBD2 matches at 14 bases. The CDR3 runs 17 residues. J gave up 3 bases and V 6 bases, and 7 bases lay outside the gene matches. In germline, CDR1 is SQVTM, CDR2 ANQGSEA. CDR3 residues: CSVQGTSGSVGANVLTF. The CDR3 coding sequence is TGCAGCGTGCAAGGGACTAGCGGGAGTGTTGGGGCCAACGTCCTGACTTTC.

The chain employs TRBV4-1 and TRBJ1-5; possibly TRBD1 for D (6 bases). V was cut by 0 bases and J by 7 bases, with 13 bases left in between. CDR1 is MGHRA, CDR2 YSYEKL, per germline. The CDR3 has 15 amino acids. The CDR3 coding sequence is TGCGCCAGCAGCCAAGAAACAGGGACGGCACAGCCCCAGCATTTT. Translation gives CASSQETGTAQPQHF.

This clone has a single count. The chain is built from TRBV29-1 and TRBJ2-7; TRBD1 matches at 9 bases. The V segment lost 4 bases and the J segment 3 bases; nucleotides outside the gene matches: 10. Germline loops: CDR1 SQVTM, CDR2 ANQGSEA. This CDR3 spans 15 amino acids. CDR3 in DNA: TGCAGCGTTGGATTCTTGGGGACAGGGATCTACGAGCAGTACTTC. This translates into CSVGFLGTGIYEQYF.

The chain has TRBV14 and TRBJ2-7; D possibly uses TRBD1 or TRBD2 (6 bases each). Germline CDR1 and CDR2: SGHDN and FVKESK. The CDR3 loop spans 16 amino acids. Deletions cut 1 base from V and 2 bases from J, with 15 bases between. CDR3 nucleotide sequence: TGTGCCAGCAGCCAAGGACCCGGGGGCGTACCCTACGAGCAGTACTTC. Translating gives CASSQGPGGVPYEQYF.

The chain's CDR3 is CASSLGLDTQYF. CDR3 coding DNA: TGTGCCAGCAGCTTAGGCTTGGATACGCAGTATTTT. V and J are TRBV11-2 and TRBJ2-3; D uncertain. The V end lost 1 base, the J end lost 6 bases, and 5 bases lay between the germline ends. CDR3 size: 12 residues. Germline V gene lookup returns CDR1 SGHAT and CDR2 FQNNGV.

The genes are TRBV19 and TRBJ1-1, with D uncertain. V was clipped by 2 bases and J by 8 bases, with 9 bases between them. This CDR3 has 12 amino acids. Looked up from germline, CDR1 is LNHDA and CDR2 is SQIVND (reference sequence). CDR3 protein: CASSIPGEEAFF. The CDR3 nucleotides are TGTGCCAGTAGTATACCTGGGGAGGAAGCTTTCTTT. The full variable domain, completed using reference TRBV19 and TRBJ1-1, is DGGITQSPKYLFRKEGQNVTLSCEQNLNHDAMYWYRQDPGQGLRLIYYSQIVNDFQKGDIAEGYSVSREKKESFPLTVTSAQKNPTAFYLCASSIPGEEAFFGQGTRLTVV.

This chain uses TRBV30 with TRBJ2-7; 8 bases line up with TRBD1. The CDR3 runs 13 residues. Germline values: CDR1 GTSNPN, CDR2 SVGIG (reference sequence). V lost 2 bases, J lost 3 bases, and 3 bases stayed unmatched. The DNA of the CDR3 is TGTGCCTGGAGTATAGGACAGGGCTACGAGCAGTACTTC. Translated: CAWSIGQGYEQYF. Full variable domain (remainder filled in from reference TRBV30 and TRBJ2-7): SQTIHQWPATLVQPVGSPLSLECTVEGTSNPNLYWYRQAAGRGLQLLFYSVGIGQISSEVPQNLSASRPQDRQFILSSKKLLLSDSGFYLCAWSIGQGYEQYFGPGTRLTVT.

The chain combines TRBV14 with TRBJ2-5, with no clear D. Germline-derived CDR1 and CDR2 are SGHDN and FVKESK. The V and J ends lost 2 bases and 5 bases respectively, with 18 bases between them. The length of the CDR3 is 16 residues. CDR3 bases: TGTGCCAGCAGCCAAAGGAATAGCATTGGGTTCGAGACCCAGTACTTC. Translating gives CASSQRNSIGFETQYF.